The 21 T cell receptor beta chains below all came from one sample that was sequenced in a study of blood T cells in healthy people across ages. The second PCR ran roughly 7 to 12 cycles with a sample-barcoded 5' primer and J-beta primers. TCRdb processed the 5' RACE reads anew with MiXCR; each CDR3 protein has one entry. The sample records roughly 500,000 distinct CDR3 sequences, about 25% being singletons. The specimen was blood. Receptors were obtained from an older woman in good health.

This clonotype turned up a few times. The genes are TRBV14 and TRBJ2-1, with 7 nucleotides matching TRBD2. This CDR3 spans 14 amino acids. Germline V gives CDR1 SGHDN, CDR2 FVKESK. With 2 bases clipped from V and 3 bases from J, the junction kept 1 base outside the gene matches. CDR3 protein: CASSQRTSYNEQFF. CDR3 nucleotides: TGTGCCAGCAGCCAAAGGACTAGCTACAATGAGCAGTTCTTC. The full variable domain, with the rest looked up from reference TRBV14 and TRBJ2-1, is EAGVTQFPSHSVIEKGQTVTLRCDPISGHDNLYWYRRVMGKEIKFLLHFVKESKQDESGMPNNRFLAERTGGTYSTLKVQPAELEDSGVYFCASSQRTSYNEQFFGPGTRLTVL.

The chain carries TRBV20-1 and TRBJ1-5; TRBD1 agrees at 7 bases. From germline, CDR1 is DFQATT and CDR2 SNEGSKA (reference sequence). This CDR3 region has 15 residues. Unmatched junction bases numbered 11, after V lost 3 bases and J lost 6 bases. CDR3 in DNA: TGCAGTGCTAGTGGAGACAGGGTAGGTGGTCAGCCCCAGCATTTT. Protein product: CSASGDRVGGQPQHF.

This clonotype was seen only a few times. Relative to the germline gene, one junction end is altered; a read error may explain this. The CDR3 sequence is CASSKPPRGTRGSYEQYF. The CDR3 DNA reads TGTGCTAGCAGCAAACCCCCCCGCGGGACTAGGGGCTCCTACGAGCAGTACTTC. The chain has TRBV7-7 and TRBJ2-7, with 8 bases lining up with TRBD2. The length of the CDR3 is 18 residues. CDR1 is SSHAT, CDR2 FNYEAQ, per germline (reference sequence).

This clonotype was seen a handful of times. The rearrangement joins TRBV7-9 to TRBJ1-2, with D perhaps TRBD1 (6 bases). Germline lookup yields CDR1 SEHNR and CDR2 FQNEAQ (reference sequence). CDR3 length: 13 amino acids. Trimming took 4 bases from V and 8 from J, leaving 14 bases between them. This CDR3 reads CASSSEGGRGYTF. DNA for the CDR3: TGTGCCAGCAGCTCCGAGGGGGGACGGGGCTACACCTTC.

The chain joins TRBV7-2 to TRBJ2-3, with 9 positions matching TRBD2. The CDR3 is 15 residues long. Germline V gene data show CDR1 as SGHTA and CDR2 as FQGNSA. The V gene end was trimmed by 5 bases and the J gene end by 2 bases; junction bases not matched to a gene: 5. The DNA of the CDR3 is TGTGCCAGCAGCCAATCGGGACTAGCCACAGATACGCAGTATTTT. Translated: CASSQSGLATDTQYF. Based on the CDR3 plus reference TRBV7-2 and TRBJ2-3, the full variable domain is GAGVSQSPSNKVTEKGKDVELRCDPISGHTALYWYRQSLGQGLEFLIYFQGNSAPDKSGLPSDRFSAERTGGSVSTLTIQRTQQEDSAVYLCASSQSGLATDTQYFGPGTRLTVL.

The gene calls are TRBV9 and TRBJ2-7, with D perhaps TRBD1 (5 bases). This CDR3 contains 14 residues. The V gene's germline CDR1 is SGDLS and CDR2 YYNGEE. Trimming removed 4 bases at V and 2 bases at J, with 13 bases between. CDR3 amino acids: CASSTTVIPYEQYF. The CDR3 nucleotides read TGTGCCAGCAGCACGACAGTGATTCCCTACGAGCAGTACTTC.

The chain carries TRBV6-2 or TRBV6-3 and TRBJ2-5; tentative D call: TRBD2 (6 bases). With the DNA end fitting TRBJ2-7 better, the J assignment may be wrong. This CDR3 contains 13 residues. Per the germline V gene, CDR1 is MNHEY and CDR2 is SVGEGT. CDR3 sequence (DNA): TGTGCCAGCAGGAGTGCCGGGAGCTACGAGCAGTACTTC. Its translation is CASRSAGSYEQYF.

The V call is TRBV2, the J call TRBJ1-5, with 7 bases matching TRBD1. The ends lost 4 bases at V and 3 bases at J; junction bases unmatched: 6. Germline V gene data show CDR1 as SNHLY and CDR2 as FYNNEI. The CDR3 is made up of 15 amino acids. CDR3 nucleotide sequence: TGTGCCAGCAGTGTGACAGGGACGTCCAATCAGCCCCAGCATTTT. Translated, it gives CASSVTGTSNQPQHF. Full variable domain (missing parts from reference TRBV2 and TRBJ1-5): EPEVTQTPSHQVTQMGQEVILRCVPISNHLYFYWYRQILGQKVEFLVSFYNNEISEKSEIFDDQFSVERPDGSNFTLKIRSTKLEDSAMYFCASSVTGTSNQPQHFGDGTRLSIL.

Only a few counts were recorded for this clonotype. The rearrangement joins TRBV6-1 to TRBJ1-5; the D gene is possibly TRBD1 (5 bases). The CDR3 covers 13 residues. The V gene lost 7 bases and the J gene lost 3 bases, with 10 bases spanning the gap. Germline V gives CDR1 MNHNS, CDR2 SASEGT. CDR3 amino acids: CASTRQYNQPQHF. In DNA form, the CDR3 reads TGTGCCAGCACGAGACAGTACAATCAGCCCCAGCATTTT.

This rearrangement joins TRBV5-1 to TRBJ2-2, with 8 bases lining up with TRBD1. V dropped 0 bases and J dropped 2; count of bases not matched to a gene: 3. The germline gives CDR1 SGHRS, CDR2 YFSETQ. The length of the CDR3 is 16 residues. The CDR3 DNA is TGCGCCAGCAGCTTGGGCGGACAGGGAAACACCGGGGAGCTGTTTTTT. The encoded protein is CASSLGGQGNTGELFF.

J is TRBJ2-5 and V is TRBV20-1, with 7 bases aligning to TRBD2. Looked up from germline, CDR1 is DFQATT and CDR2 is SNEGSKA (reference sequence). The CDR3 is 15 residues long. J gave up 2 bases and V 5 bases, and 11 bases lay outside the gene matches. The CDR3 nucleotides are TGCAGTGCTGCGGGAAGCGGGGCCAAACAAGAGACCCAGTACTTC. Translation gives CSAAGSGAKQETQYF.

The sample holds a few counts of this clonotype. The chain joins TRBV11-1 to TRBJ2-3; 10 nucleotides align to TRBD2. The germline CDR1 and CDR2 sequences are SGHAT and FQDESV (reference sequence). The CDR3 has 20 amino acids. The J segment lost 7 bases and the V segment lost 4 bases, leaving 23 bases of the junction unmatched. Here the CDR3 DNA reads TGTGCCAGCAGCTCTAGACGTCTAACCTCTAGCGGGGGACGGCAACATACGCAGTATTTT. Protein sequence: CASSSRRLTSSGGRQHTQYF. Full variable domain (missing parts from reference TRBV11-1 and TRBJ2-3): EAEVAQSPRYKITEKSQAVAFWCDPISGHATLYWYRQILGQGPELLVQFQDESVVDDSQLPKDRFSAERLKGVDSTLKIQPAELGDSAMYLCASSSRRLTSSGGRQHTQYFGPGTRLTVL.

J is TRBJ1-3 and V is TRBV25-1; a possible D gene is TRBD1 (5 bases). CDR1 is MGHDK and CDR2 is SYGVNS in the germline V gene. The V end was cut by 5 bases, the J end by 4 bases, with 12 bases between. This CDR3 region has 14 residues. The CDR3 region has the DNA TGTGCCAGCAGTAACAGGCCACCGGGAAACACCATATATTTT. Translating gives CASSNRPPGNTIYF.

This clonotype has just a few counts. V gene TRBV6-5 combines with J gene TRBJ2-5; TRBD2 aligns across 8 bases. Germline loops: CDR1 MNHEY, CDR2 SVGAGI. V lost 0 bases to trimming and J lost 5 bases; unmatched junction nucleotides: 5. The CDR3 runs to 15 residues. As DNA, the CDR3 is TGTGCCAGCAGTTACTCCGCGGGGGGATTTGAGACCCAGTACTTC. Its translation is CASSYSAGGFETQYF.

This sequence joins TRBV7-8 and TRBJ2-5; D may be TRBD2 (6 bases). V lost 4 bases to trimming and J lost 7 bases, with 16 bases between them. The length of the CDR3 is 14 residues. Germline-derived CDR1 and CDR2 are SGHVS and FQNEAQ. The CDR3 is CASSSGTHLRTQYF. DNA for the CDR3: TGTGCCAGCAGCTCCGGGACTCACCTTCGGACCCAGTACTTC.

This clonotype was observed a few times. The chain recombines TRBV3-1 with TRBJ2-5, with 11 positions matching TRBD2. Looked up from germline, CDR1 is LGHDT and CDR2 is YNNKEL (reference sequence). The V and J ends lost 3 bases and 2 bases, in that order; junction bases with no gene match: 5. This CDR3 is 16 amino acids long. CDR3 nucleotides: TGTGCCAGCAGCCACCTAGCGGGGGGCACACAAGAGACCCAGTACTTC. Translation gives CASSHLAGGTQETQYF.

V is TRBV5-1 and J is TRBJ2-5, with D possibly TRBD1 on 6 matching bases. Trimming shortened V by 4 bases and J by 5 bases, and 15 bases separated the two germline ends. The CDR3 has 14 amino acids. Germline CDR1 is SGHRS and CDR2 is YFSETQ. CDR3 protein: CASSQVDSRETQYF. As DNA, the CDR3 is TGCGCCAGCAGCCAAGTGGACAGTCGGGAGACCCAGTACTTC.

The sample holds a few counts of this clonotype. The CDR3 spells CASSEPGRTEAFF. CDR3 coding DNA: TGTGCCAGCAGTGAACCGGGGCGAACTGAAGCTTTCTTT. J is TRBJ1-1 and V is TRBV25-1, with D possibly being TRBD1 (5 bases). Germline values: CDR1 MGHDK, CDR2 SYGVNS. V gave up 2 bases and J gave up 5 bases, with 9 bases separating them. CDR3 size: 13 residues.

About this clonotype: The junction departs from germline at one end; a sequencing error may be responsible. The chain employs TRBV7-9 and TRBJ2-7; 11 bases match TRBD2. This CDR3 has 14 residues. The germline CDR1 and CDR2 sequences are SEHNR and FQNEAQ (reference sequence). The CDR3, as DNA: TGTGCCAGTAGCTTAGGGACTAGCGGCCACGAGCAGTACTTC. It codes for CASSLGTSGHEQYF.

Turning to this clonotype: One junction end disagrees with the germline gene, perhaps due to a read error. V is TRBV19 and J is TRBJ2-1; no firm D call. The CDR3 is 14 residues long. Germline loops: CDR1 LNHDA, CDR2 SQIVND (reference sequence). Written as DNA, the CDR3 is TGTGCCAGTAGTATGACCGGGTCTTACAATGAGCAGCTCTTC. It codes for CASSMTGSYNEQLF.

The V call is TRBV9, the J call TRBJ2-1; a possible D gene is TRBD2 (6 bases). The J call may be in error: the DNA end matches TRBJ2-5 better. The CDR3 extends over 17 amino acids. Germline CDR1 and CDR2: SGDLS and YYNGEE. CDR3 loop: CASSVGTSWSGQETQYF. CDR3 sequence (DNA): TGTGCCAGCAGCGTCGGCACTAGCTGGTCAGGTCAAGAGACCCAGTACTTC.